The 16 T cell receptor beta chains in this list originate from one sample, sequenced in a study of CD8+CD57+ T cells in acquired aplastic anemia. Genomic DNA, the template, was used for profiling of the TCR beta VDJ and CDR3. One entry per CDR3 protein results from TCRdb running MiXCR on the reads. The sample contains under 200,000 distinct CDR3 sequences, around 40% of which appear only once. Sequenced sample: sorted CD4+, CD8+, or CD8+CD57+ T cells (not recorded which) from PBMCs. These receptors all stem from a human donor in good health.

This rearrangement joins TRBV2 to TRBJ2-3; D remains ambiguous. Per the germline V gene, CDR1 is SNHLY and CDR2 is FYNNEI. Trimming removed 10 bases at V and 0 bases at J, with 8 bases between. The length of the CDR3 is 12 residues. CDR3 sequence: CAKESSTDTQYF. The CDR3 DNA is TGTGCCAAGGAGAGTAGCACAGATACGCAGTATTTT.

This clonotype was counted between two and nine times. The rearrangement uses TRBV5-1 and TRBJ1-4; D ambiguous. V was shortened by 0 bases and J by 6 bases, with 15 bases between the two germline ends. The CDR3 is 16 amino acids. From germline, CDR1 is SGHRS and CDR2 YFSETQ. CDR3 nucleotides: TGCGCCAGCAGCTTGGGCGGTGTTTACGGGTATGAAAAACTGTTTTTT. It encodes CASSLGGVYGYEKLFF.

This clonotype has just one count. V gene TRBV19 combines with J gene TRBJ1-1, with a possible D match to TRBD1 (6 bases). This CDR3 is built from 14 residues. V lost 8 bases to trimming and J lost 0 bases, with 13 bases between them. CDR1 and CDR2 (germline): LNHDA, SQIVND (reference sequence). The CDR3 here is CASQGYLMNTEAFF. DNA for the CDR3: TGTGCCAGTCAGGGGTACCTCATGAACACTGAAGCTTTCTTT.

The chain has TRBV11-2 and TRBJ2-5, with TRBD2 matching over 14 bases. Trimming cost V 2 bases and J 1 base; bases outside gene matches: 6. The CDR3 has 18 residues. Germline CDR1 reads SGHAT; CDR2 reads FQNNGV. As DNA, the CDR3 is TGTGCCAGCAGCTTACGGACTAGCGGGGGGCTAATCCAAGAGACCCAGTACTTC. Residues: CASSLRTSGGLIQETQYF.

Regarding this clonotype: A much larger clone differs by one base, so this may be a read error. The gene calls are TRBV27 and TRBJ2-3; D is unclear. Trimming cost V 10 bases and J 8 bases, with 19 bases left between them. Germline V lookup: CDR1 MNHEY, CDR2 SMNVEV (reference sequence). There are 13 residues in the CDR3. The CDR3 sequence: CATMTAVKGTQYF. The CDR3 DNA sequence: TGTGCCACAATGACCGCCGTCAAAGGTACGCAGTATTTT.

This clonotype has more than one count but fewer than ten. This chain uses TRBV28 with TRBJ2-1, with D hard to call. This CDR3 comprises 11 residues. Germline values: CDR1 MDHEN, CDR2 SYDVKM. V dropped 7 bases and J dropped 10 bases, with 11 bases sitting between them. The CDR3 loop reads CASTSETEQFF. CDR3 nucleotide sequence: TGTGCCAGCACCTCCGAGACAGAGCAGTTCTTC.

The chain recombines TRBV15 with TRBJ2-1; 12 nucleotides match TRBD2. The germline CDR1 and CDR2 sequences are LNHNV and YYDKDF (reference sequence). Trimming took 4 bases from V and 8 from J; bases not matched to a gene: 6. There are 15 residues in the CDR3. The CDR3 bases are TGTGCCACCAGCATCGGGACTAGCGGGTTCGATGAGCAGTTCTTC. Encoded protein: CATSIGTSGFDEQFF.

Concerning this clonotype: At one of its ends the junction is not consistent with the germline gene, which may arise from a read error. This sequence joins TRBV7-8 and TRBJ2-6; 8 positions match TRBD2. Germline assignment: CDR1 SGHVS and CDR2 FQNEAQ. CDR3 length: 18 residues. The CDR3: CASSSRRAGGFGANALTF. CDR3 DNA sequence: TGTGCCAGCAGCTCGAGGCGGGCGGGGGGATTCGGGGCCAACGCCCTGACTTTC.

The chain couples TRBV28 to TRBJ1-4, with TRBD1 as a possible D gene (6 bases). The CDR3 has 15 residues. Trimming stripped 6 bases from V and 0 bases from J, with 11 bases between. From germline, CDR1 is MDHEN and CDR2 SYDVKM. CDR3 region: CASRAQGPTNEKLFF. For the CDR3, the DNA is TGTGCCAGCAGGGCCCAGGGGCCAACTAATGAAAAACTGTTTTTT.

The rearrangement uses TRBV7-8 and TRBJ2-7; D call uncertain. Between the trimmed V and J ends, which lost 4 bases and 2 bases, there was a span of 9 bases. CDR3 length equals 13 residues. Germline V gives CDR1 SGHVS, CDR2 FQNEAQ. The CDR3 bases are TGTGCCAGCAGCTGGCAAGAAACCTACGAGCAGTACTTC. Translating it yields CASSWQETYEQYF.

The chain couples TRBV27 to TRBJ1-1; D ambiguous. CDR1 and CDR2 (germline): MNHEY, SMNVEV (reference sequence). CDR3 size: 13 residues. Trimming removed 3 bases at V and 6 bases at J, with 11 bases between. Written as DNA, the CDR3 is TGTGCCAGCAGTTTTCAAGGTGGGCCTGAAGCTTTCTTT. This codes for CASSFQGGPEAFF.

This clonotype was picked up many times. The rearrangement uses TRBV3-1 and TRBJ2-7; 7 nucleotides line up with TRBD1. V lost 5 bases to trimming and J lost 12 bases; unmatched junction nucleotides: 10. Per the germline V gene, CDR1 is LGHDT and CDR2 is YNNKEL (reference sequence). The CDR3 has 12 amino acids. CDR3 nucleotides: TGTGCCAGCAGCGCCCTGGGACAGTTTAGGTACTTC. It yields the protein CASSALGQFRYF.

CDR3 region: CASSGDSLARAKNIQYF. CDR3 nucleotides: TGTGCCAGCAGCGGGGACAGCTTGGCGCGGGCCAAAAACATTCAGTACTTC. V and J are TRBV27 and TRBJ2-4, with TRBD1 matching over 7 bases. This CDR3 spans 17 amino acids. Trimming took 6 bases from V and 1 from J; bases not matched to a gene: 12. Germline CDR1 and CDR2: MNHEY and SMNVEV (reference sequence).

This chain links TRBV20-1 with TRBJ1-1; no clear D. Trimming left V 3 bases short and J 0 bases short, with 14 bases between. Germline V gene sequence: CDR1 DFQATT, CDR2 SNEGSKA (reference sequence). This CDR3 is 15 amino acids long. The CDR3 loop reads CSASADNDVNTEAFF. The CDR3 DNA sequence: TGCAGTGCTAGTGCGGATAATGACGTGAACACTGAAGCTTTCTTT.

This clonotype was observed a handful of times. The CDR3 spells CSARSDYSPLHF. CDR3 DNA: TGCAGTGCTAGATCGGACTATTCACCCCTCCACTTT. The chain recombines TRBV20-1 with TRBJ1-6; D is unresolved. Germline V gene data show CDR1 as DFQATT and CDR2 as SNEGSKA (reference sequence). The CDR3 runs to 12 residues. V was pared by 2 bases and J by 8 bases, with 7 bases between.

This clonotype came up many times. The gene calls are TRBV2 and TRBJ2-7; TRBD1 might be the D (5 bases). Trimming took off 3 bases at V and 5 bases at J, with 14 bases between the two ends. There are 14 residues in the CDR3. CDR1 is SNHLY, CDR2 FYNNEI, per germline. The CDR3 loop is CASSDVRESHEQYF. The CDR3 bases are TGTGCCAGCAGTGACGTCAGGGAATCCCACGAGCAGTACTTC.